Listed below are T cell receptor beta chains from one sample, sequenced in a study of blood T cell repertoires in COVID-19. Here immunoSEQ multiplex PCR was the method, and the copy in TCRdb shows in-frame clones only, minus some. The sample has some 400,000 clones, roughly 90% seen once. The sequenced sample consisted of PBMCs or T cells enriched from blood (not recorded which). The source of these receptors is a woman aged 25 to 39 who had recovered from COVID-19. The CDR3 runs from the conserved cysteine through the conserved F or W. The D gene is left open where the match is weak. Clone size is shown for a subset of rows, as once, few, many or a class of expanded clone.

-	TRBV7-9	TRBJ2-3	TRBD1	CASSSQAGTGQYF	TGTGCCAGCAGCTCCCAGGCTGGGACAGGGCAGTATTTT
-	TRBV28	TRBJ2-1	TRBD2	CASRGAGTRVYNEQFF	TGTGCCAGCCGCGGCGCTGGGACTAGGGTCTACAATGAGCAGTTCTTC
-	TRBV7-9	TRBJ1-5	-	CASSLTGYILEPQHF	TGTGCCAGCAGCTTAACAGGGTATATTCTTGAGCCCCAGCATTTT
-	TRBV5-1	TRBJ2-1	TRBD2	CASSLAIAGAGVHEQFF	TGCGCCAGCAGCTTGGCTATAGCGGGAGCCGGGGTCCATGAGCAGTTCTTC
-	TRBV6-5	TRBJ1-3	-	CASSYTPGSGNTIYF	TGTGCCAGCAGTTACACCCCAGGCTCCGGAAACACCATATATTTT
-	TRBV19	TRBJ2-7	-	CASSNWDIDFGEQYF	TGTGCCAGTAGTAACTGGGACATCGACTTCGGGGAGCAGTACTTC
once	TRBV2	TRBJ2-3	TRBD2	CASSAAPLAGTDTQYF	TGTGCCAGCAGTGCAGCCCCACTAGCGGGCACAGATACGCAGTATTTT
-	TRBV7-9	TRBJ2-7	TRBD2	CASSSEGLAHEQYF	TGTGCCAGCAGTTCCGAGGGACTAGCTCACGAGCAGTACTTC
-	TRBV2	TRBJ2-2	-	CASMGQNTGELFF	TGTGCCAGCATGGGACAAAACACCGGGGAGCTGTTTTTT
-	TRBV3-1/TRBV3-2	TRBJ2-7	-	CASSPGTGNGQYF	TGTGCCAGCAGCCCTGGGACTGGCAACGGGCAGTACTTC
-	TRBV18	TRBJ2-1	TRBD2	CASSPGTSGGDYYNEQFF	TGTGCCAGCTCTCCCGGGACTAGCGGGGGAGACTACTACAATGAGCAGTTCTTC
few	TRBV28	TRBJ2-7	TRBD1	CASSSGQGDYNEQYF	TGTGCCAGCAGTTCCGGACAGGGCGACTACAACGAGCAGTACTTC
-	TRBV6-5	TRBJ1-2	-	CASTRGQSYGYTF	TGTGCCAGCACCCGTGGACAGTCCTATGGCTACACCTTC
-	TRBV6-5	TRBJ1-1	-	CASSYGQGKYTEAFF	TGTGCCAGCAGTTACGGGCAGGGGAAGTACACTGAAGCTTTCTTT
once	TRBV30	TRBJ1-4	-	CAWSVFRHSQNEKLFF	TGTGCCTGGAGTGTCTTTCGTCACAGCCAAAATGAAAAACTGTTTTTT
once	TRBV21-1	TRBJ1-5	-	CASSKRDTDDQPQHF	TGTGCCAGCAGCAAAAGAGACACTGATGATCAGCCCCAGCATTTT